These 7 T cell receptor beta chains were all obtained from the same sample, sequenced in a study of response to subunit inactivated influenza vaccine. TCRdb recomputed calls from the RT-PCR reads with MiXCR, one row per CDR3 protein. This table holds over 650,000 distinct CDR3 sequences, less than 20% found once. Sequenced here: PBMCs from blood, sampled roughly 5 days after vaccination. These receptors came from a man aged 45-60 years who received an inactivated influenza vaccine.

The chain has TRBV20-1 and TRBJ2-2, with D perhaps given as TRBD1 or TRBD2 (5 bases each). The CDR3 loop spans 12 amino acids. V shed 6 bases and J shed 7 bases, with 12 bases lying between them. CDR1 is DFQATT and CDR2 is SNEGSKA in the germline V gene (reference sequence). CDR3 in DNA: TGCAGTGCCCGGGGCTCAGGCGGGGAGCTGTTTTTT. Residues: CSARGSGGELFF.

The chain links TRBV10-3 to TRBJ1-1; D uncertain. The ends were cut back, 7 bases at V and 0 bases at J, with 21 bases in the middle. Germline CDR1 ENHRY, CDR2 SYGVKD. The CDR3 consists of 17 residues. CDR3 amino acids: CAITPSGDTTMNTEAFF. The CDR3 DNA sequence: TGTGCCATCACTCCCTCGGGAGACACCACCATGAACACTGAAGCTTTCTTT.

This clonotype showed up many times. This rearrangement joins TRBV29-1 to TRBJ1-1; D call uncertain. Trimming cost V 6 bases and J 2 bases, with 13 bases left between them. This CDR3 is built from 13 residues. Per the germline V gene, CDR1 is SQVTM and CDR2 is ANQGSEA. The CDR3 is CSVASQPNTEAFF. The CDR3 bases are TGCAGCGTAGCCTCCCAGCCCAACACTGAAGCTTTCTTT. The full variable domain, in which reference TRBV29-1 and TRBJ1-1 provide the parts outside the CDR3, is SAVISQKPSRDICQRGTSLTIQCQVDSQVTMMFWYRQQPGQSLTLIATANQGSEATYESGFVIDKFPISRPNLTFSTLTVSNMSPEDSSIYLCSVASQPNTEAFFGQGTRLTVV.

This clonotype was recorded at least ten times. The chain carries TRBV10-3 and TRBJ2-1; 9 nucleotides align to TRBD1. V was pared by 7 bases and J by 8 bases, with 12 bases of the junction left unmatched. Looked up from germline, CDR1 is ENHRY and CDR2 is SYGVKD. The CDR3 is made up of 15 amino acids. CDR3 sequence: CAINADRGRQDEQFF. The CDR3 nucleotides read TGTGCCATCAACGCGGACAGGGGACGACAGGATGAGCAGTTCTTC.

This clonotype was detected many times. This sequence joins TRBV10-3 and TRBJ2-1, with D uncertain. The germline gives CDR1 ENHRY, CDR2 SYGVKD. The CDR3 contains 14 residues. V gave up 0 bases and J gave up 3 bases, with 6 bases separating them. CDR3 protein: CAISESRIYNEQFF. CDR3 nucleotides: TGTGCCATCAGTGAGTCGAGAATCTACAATGAGCAGTTCTTC.

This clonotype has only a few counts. CDR3 protein: CASTRLGPQHF. CDR3 bases: TGTGCCAGCACCCGACTAGGTCCCCAGCATTTT. The rearrangement joins TRBV12-3 or TRBV12-4 to TRBJ1-5; D not resolved. The CDR3 runs 11 residues. V lost 7 bases and J lost 10, with 11 bases in between.

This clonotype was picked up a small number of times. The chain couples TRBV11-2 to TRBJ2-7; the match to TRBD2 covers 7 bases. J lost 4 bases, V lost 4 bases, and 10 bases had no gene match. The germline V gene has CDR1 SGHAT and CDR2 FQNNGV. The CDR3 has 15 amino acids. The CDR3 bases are TGTGCCAGCAGCTCACTCGTCGGGGGGTTGTACGAGCAGTACTTC. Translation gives CASSSLVGGLYEQYF.